The next 20 T cell receptor beta chains were all read from a single sample in a study of T cells after posttransplantation cyclophosphamide. Only in-frame clones appear in the TCRdb table, and some are missing; sequencing was by immunoSEQ multiplex PCR. The sample shows some 31,000 clones, none of them appearing just once. Source material: PBMCs. The receptors were sampled from a woman aged 25 to 39 in good health and a related stem cell transplant donor.

In this sample, this clone turned up a few times. This chain uses TRBV2 with TRBJ2-5; 9 positions match TRBD1. Trimming cost V 4 bases and J 6 bases; bases outside gene matches: 15. The CDR3 consists of 17 residues. Germline-derived CDR1 and CDR2 are SNHLY and FYNNEI. The chain's CDR3 is CASSVEGGQGMVKTQYF. For the CDR3, the DNA is TGTGCCAGCAGTGTGGAGGGGGGACAGGGAATGGTAAAGACCCAGTACTTC.

This clone was seen repeatedly, ten times or more. CDR3 sequence reads: CASSLSVDTEAFF. The CDR3 region has the DNA TGTGCCAGCAGTTTATCCGTAGACACTGAAGCTTTCTTT. The V and J genes are TRBV27 and TRBJ1-1; D is undetermined. With 0 bases removed from V and 3 bases from J, the gap between germline ends came to 5 bases. This CDR3 region has 13 residues. Germline CDR1 and CDR2: MNHEY and SMNVEV (reference sequence).

This clone was seen more than once but under ten times. The genes are TRBV11-1 and TRBJ1-6; 8 bases map to TRBD1. V was clipped by 4 bases and J by 10 bases; unmatched bases: 6. The CDR3 loop spans 14 amino acids. CDR1 and CDR2 (germline): SGHAT, FQDESV (reference sequence). The CDR3 sequence: CASSSPGQDSPLHF. The DNA of the CDR3 is TGTGCCAGCAGCTCGCCGGGACAGGACTCACCCCTCCACTTT. The full variable domain, rest sourced from reference TRBV11-1 and TRBJ1-6, is EAEVAQSPRYKITEKSQAVAFWCDPISGHATLYWYRQILGQGPELLVQFQDESVVDDSQLPKDRFSAERLKGVDSTLKIQPAELGDSAMYLCASSSPGQDSPLHFGNGTRLTVT.

This clone was observed a handful of times. The chain employs TRBV11-2 and TRBJ2-2, with a weak D call TRBD1 (5 bases). The germline V and J ends were trimmed by 2 bases and 6 bases, with 10 bases remaining between them. Germline CDR1 is SGHAT and CDR2 is FQNNGV. The CDR3 has 14 residues. The CDR3 DNA sequence: TGTGCCAGCAGCTTAATTGTACAGGCCGGGGAGCTGTTTTTT. Amino acid sequence: CASSLIVQAGELFF. Supplemented by reference TRBV11-2 and TRBJ2-2, the full variable domain reads EAGVAQSPRYKIIEKRQSVAFWCNPISGHATLYWYQQILGQGPKLLIQFQNNGVVDDSQLPKDRFSAERLKGVDSTLKIQPAKLEDSAVYLCASSLIVQAGELFFGEGSRLTVL.

This clone occurred many times. This CDR3 reads CAISDFPGATEAFF. CDR3 DNA sequence: TGTGCCATCAGTGATTTTCCAGGGGCCACTGAAGCTTTCTTT. The chain employs TRBV10-3 and TRBJ1-1; D is perhaps TRBD1 (6 bases). Germline V gives CDR1 ENHRY, CDR2 SYGVKD. CDR3 length: 14 amino acids. V lost 3 bases, J lost 4 bases, and 12 bases lay in between.

In its sample, this clone was seen many times. The chain couples TRBV6-2 or TRBV6-3 to TRBJ1-4, with D possibly matching TRBD1 (6 bases). CDR3 size: 13 residues. V was clipped by 7 bases and J by 7 bases, with 13 bases between them. Germline V gene sequence: CDR1 MNHEY, CDR2 SVGEGT. As DNA, the CDR3 is TGTGCCAGCACCACAGGGAGGGGTGAAAAACTGTTTTTT. Translated: CASTTGRGEKLFF.

The sample holds many counts of this clone. The chain uses TRBV5-1 and TRBJ1-4, with D possibly TRBD1 on 5 matching bases. This CDR3 contains 16 residues. Germline assignment: CDR1 SGHRS and CDR2 YFSETQ. The V end lost 0 bases, the J end lost 5 bases, and 14 bases lay between the germline ends. The CDR3 protein is CASSLVGGDFNEKLFF. DNA of the CDR3: TGCGCCAGCAGCTTGGTCGGCGGGGACTTCAATGAAAAACTGTTTTTT.

This chain uses TRBV5-1 with TRBJ2-5, with a possible D match to TRBD1 (5 bases). CDR1 and CDR2 from the germline V gene are SGHRS and YFSETQ. V gave up 2 bases and J gave up 5 bases, with 13 bases separating them. The CDR3 totals 14 residues. CDR3 bases: TGCGCCAGCAGCTTTTTTCCAGGGCGGGAGACCCAGTACTTC. Protein product: CASSFFPGRETQYF.

This clone was detected many times. A junction boundary mismatches the germline segment, possibly from a read error. The CDR3, as DNA: TGTGCCAGCAGCTACTGGACAAACACTGAAGCTTTCTTT. Translated, it gives CASSYWTNTEAFF. The chain joins TRBV6-2 or TRBV6-3 to TRBJ1-1; D perhaps matches TRBD1 (5 bases). Germline lookup yields CDR1 MNHEY and CDR2 SVGEGT. The CDR3 spans 13 residues.

This clone was counted at least ten times. The chain is built from TRBV29-1 and TRBJ2-1; 7 nucleotides line up with TRBD1. The length of the CDR3 is 12 residues. The junction had 9 bases not matched to a gene; V was cut back by 6 bases and J by 10 bases. The germline V gene encodes CDR1 SQVTM and CDR2 ANQGSEA. The CDR3 DNA reads as TGCAGCGTCCTCCCGACAGGGCTCGAGCAGTTCTTC. Translated: CSVLPTGLEQFF.

This clone was observed at least ten times. The V call is TRBV18, the J call TRBJ1-1; unclear D gene. CDR1 is KGHSH, CDR2 LQKENI, per germline. The V and J ends lost 3 bases and 0 bases respectively, with 5 bases between them. The CDR3 has 13 residues. The CDR3 nucleotides read TGTGCCAGCTCACCCCAGGTGAACACTGAAGCTTTCTTT. Translated: CASSPQVNTEAFF.

This clone was detected a few times. The rearrangement joins TRBV29-1 to TRBJ2-1; 7 nucleotides match TRBD1. CDR1 is SQVTM, CDR2 ANQGSEA, per germline. The trim removed 2 bases at V and 4 bases at J, leaving 5 bases unmatched. The CDR3 runs to 14 residues. The CDR3 sequence: CSVESYRGYNEQFF. The CDR3 DNA follows: TGCAGCGTTGAATCCTACAGGGGATACAATGAGCAGTTCTTC.

This clone was counted many times. Distinct nucleotide sequences in the sample also encode this CDR3. The chain is built from TRBV13 and TRBJ2-1; TRBD2 matches 7 bases. J gave up 5 bases and V 5 bases, and 6 bases lay outside the gene matches. CDR3 size: 14 residues. Germline V gene sequence: CDR1 PRHDT, CDR2 FYEKMQ (reference sequence). CDR3 region: CASSPGLADNEQFF. CDR3 DNA: TGTGCCAGCAGCCCTGGCCTAGCGGACAATGAGCAGTTCTTC.

This clone was picked up a small number of times. This rearrangement joins TRBV12-3 or TRBV12-4 to TRBJ1-2, with TRBD1 identical over 8 bases. This CDR3 spans 13 amino acids. V lost 2 bases to trimming and J lost 7 bases; unmatched junction nucleotides: 3. In nucleotides, the CDR3 is TGTGCCAGCAGTTTACAGGGGGCGGCTGGCTACACCTTC. It translates to CASSLQGAAGYTF.

This clone was seen many times. V usage is TRBV7-2 and J usage is TRBJ1-2; the match to TRBD1 covers 7 bases. Germline trimming cut 1 base from V and 6 bases from J; bases unmatched to any gene: 11. The CDR3 contains 16 residues. Germline loops: CDR1 SGHTA, CDR2 FQGNSA. The CDR3 loop is CASSLGSRTGVNGYTF. The CDR3 region has the DNA TGTGCCAGCAGCTTAGGAAGCCGAACAGGGGTCAATGGCTACACCTTC.

This clone showed up many times. The chain employs TRBV15 and TRBJ2-1; D is ambiguous. Germline V gives CDR1 LNHNV, CDR2 YYDKDF (reference sequence). The CDR3 spans 15 residues. V was clipped by 1 base and J by 3 bases, with 10 bases between them. CDR3 in DNA: TGTGCCACCAGCAGAGCTGACCCTAGCTACAATGAGCAGTTCTTC. It codes for CATSRADPSYNEQFF.

This clone was detected many times. The J gene is TRBJ2-2, the V gene TRBV12-3 or TRBV12-4; unclear D gene. Trimming removed 8 bases from V and 3 bases from J, with 7 bases in between. CDR3 size: 12 residues. CDR3 region: CASRVHTGELFF. The CDR3 DNA reads TGTGCCAGCCGGGTCCACACCGGGGAGCTGTTTTTT.

This clone has only a few counts. This chain connects TRBV4-3 to TRBJ1-6; 11 nucleotides match TRBD1. J gave up 8 bases and V 0 bases, and 3 bases lay outside the gene matches. The CDR3 is made up of 16 amino acids. CDR1 is LGHNA and CDR2 is YSLEER in the germline V gene. The CDR3 coding sequence is TGCGCCAGCAGCCAAGATCCGGGACAGGGGGATTCACCCCTCCACTTT. It is translated as CASSQDPGQGDSPLHF.

This clone occurred many times. The chain employs TRBV5-1 and TRBJ1-1; maybe TRBD1 (6 bases). CDR1 is SGHRS, CDR2 YFSETQ, per germline. This CDR3 has 12 amino acids. Trimming took off 2 bases at V and 4 bases at J, with 6 bases between the two ends. The CDR3 protein is CASSLQGTEAFF. For the CDR3, the DNA is TGCGCCAGCAGCTTACAGGGCACTGAAGCTTTCTTT.

This clone came up many times. This chain uses TRBV6-2 or TRBV6-3 with TRBJ1-4; no clear D. With 4 bases removed from V and 8 bases from J, the gap between germline ends came to 8 bases. Germline V lookup: CDR1 MNHEY, CDR2 SVGEGT. The CDR3 spans 12 residues. The CDR3 DNA reads as TGTGCCAGCAGTTTCGGTCGGGAAAAACTGTTTTTT. The encoded protein is CASSFGREKLFF.